Presented here are 5 T cell receptor beta chains from one specimen sequenced in a study of T cell clones after liver transplantation. Clones were read by immunoSEQ multiplex PCR, and TCRdb kept only the in-frame ones, dropping some. The sample has about 85,000 clones; roughly 85% are singletons. Sequences were derived from CD4+ T cells from blood, sampled approximately 3.5 years after liver transplant. Receptor source: a human patient who received a liver transplant. The graft donor may account for some of the T cells.

The rearrangement joins TRBV28 to TRBJ2-6, with a possible D match to TRBD2 (5 bases). The V end lost 6 bases, the J end lost 2 bases, and 20 bases lay between the germline ends. CDR3 length: 18 amino acids. Germline assignment: CDR1 MDHEN and CDR2 SYDVKM. CDR3 nucleotides: TGTGCCAGCAGCCCTGGACTGTTTAAGAGGACTGGGGCCAACGTCCTGACTTTC. Its protein product is CASSPGLFKRTGANVLTF.

The chain uses TRBV5-6 and TRBJ1-1; 7 bases map to TRBD1. In germline, CDR1 is SGHDT, CDR2 YYEEEE. Trimming removed 5 bases from V and 6 bases from J; junction bases left unmatched: 16. CDR3 size: 16 residues. Here the CDR3 DNA reads TGTGCCAGCAGTCCCCTGCGAACAGGGGCCTTTCCTGAAGCTTTCTTT. This translates into CASSPLRTGAFPEAFF.

The chain links TRBV19 to TRBJ2-7; 9 bases agree with TRBD2. This CDR3 region has 14 residues. The ends lost 7 bases at V and 5 bases at J; junction bases unmatched: 9. The germline CDR1 and CDR2 sequences are LNHDA and SQIVND (reference sequence). Here the CDR3 DNA reads TGTGCCAGTAAGACTAGCGGAAATTCGCACGAGCAGTACTTC. It encodes CASKTSGNSHEQYF. The whole variable domain, remainder taken from reference TRBV19 and TRBJ2-7, is DGGITQSPKYLFRKEGQNVTLSCEQNLNHDAMYWYRQDPGQGLRLIYYSQIVNDFQKGDIAEGYSVSREKKESFPLTVTSAQKNPTAFYLCASKTSGNSHEQYFGPGTRLTVT.

The V and J genes are TRBV11-2 and TRBJ1-5, with 10 bases matching TRBD1. CDR3 length: 14 amino acids. CDR1 and CDR2 (germline): SGHAT, FQNNGV. V lost 5 bases to trimming and J lost 4 bases; unmatched junction nucleotides: 2. CDR3 in amino acids: CASSRTGGNQPQHF. DNA of the CDR3: TGTGCCAGCAGCCGGACAGGGGGGAATCAGCCCCAGCATTTT. The full variable domain, in which reference TRBV11-2 and TRBJ1-5 provide the parts outside the CDR3, is EAGVAQSPRYKIIEKRQSVAFWCNPISGHATLYWYQQILGQGPKLLIQFQNNGVVDDSQLPKDRFSAERLKGVDSTLKIQPAKLEDSAVYLCASSRTGGNQPQHFGDGTRLSIL.

J is TRBJ2-7 and V is TRBV2; 7 bases line up with TRBD1. This CDR3 has 13 amino acids. V shed 4 bases, J shed 4 bases, and the junction held 4 bases outside the gene matches. Germline CDR1 is SNHLY and CDR2 is FYNNEI. CDR3 coding DNA: TGTGCCAGCAGTGGACAGGGTGGATACGAGCAGTACTTC. Translated: CASSGQGGYEQYF.